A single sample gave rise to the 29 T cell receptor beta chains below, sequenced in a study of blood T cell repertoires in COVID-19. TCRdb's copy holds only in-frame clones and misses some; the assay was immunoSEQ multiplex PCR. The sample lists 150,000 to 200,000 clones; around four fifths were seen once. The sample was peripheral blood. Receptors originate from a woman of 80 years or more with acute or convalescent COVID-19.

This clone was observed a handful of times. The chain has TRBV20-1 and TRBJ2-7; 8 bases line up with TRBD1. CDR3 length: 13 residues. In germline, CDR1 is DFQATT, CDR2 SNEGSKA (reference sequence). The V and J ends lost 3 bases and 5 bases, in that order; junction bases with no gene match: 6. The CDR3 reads CSASGQGIHEQYF. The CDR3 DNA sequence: TGCAGTGCTAGTGGACAGGGAATCCACGAGCAGTACTTC.

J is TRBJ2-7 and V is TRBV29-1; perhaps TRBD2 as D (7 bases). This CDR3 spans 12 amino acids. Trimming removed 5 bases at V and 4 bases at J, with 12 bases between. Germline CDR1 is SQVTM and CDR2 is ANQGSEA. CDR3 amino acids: CSVWGGGYEQYF. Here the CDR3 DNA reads TGCAGCGTTTGGGGGGGCGGGTACGAGCAGTACTTC.

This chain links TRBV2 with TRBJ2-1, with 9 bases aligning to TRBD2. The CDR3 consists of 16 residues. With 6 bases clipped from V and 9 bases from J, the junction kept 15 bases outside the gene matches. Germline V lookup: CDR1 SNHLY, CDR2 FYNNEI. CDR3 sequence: CASSSAGGGATGEQFF. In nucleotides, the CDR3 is TGTGCCAGCAGCTCGGCGGGGGGGGGCGCCACGGGTGAGCAGTTCTTC.

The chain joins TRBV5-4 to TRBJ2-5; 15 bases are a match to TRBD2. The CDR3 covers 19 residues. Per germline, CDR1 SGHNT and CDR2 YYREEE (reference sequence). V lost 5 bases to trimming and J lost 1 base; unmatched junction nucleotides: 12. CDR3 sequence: CASRPFGLAGGTTQETQYF. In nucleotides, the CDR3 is TGTGCCAGCAGACCTTTCGGACTAGCGGGGGGGACGACCCAAGAGACCCAGTACTTC.

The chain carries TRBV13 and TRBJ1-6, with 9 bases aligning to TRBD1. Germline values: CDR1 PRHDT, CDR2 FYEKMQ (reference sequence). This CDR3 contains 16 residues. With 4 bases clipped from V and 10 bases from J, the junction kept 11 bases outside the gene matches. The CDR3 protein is CASSSGQGRSRSPLHF. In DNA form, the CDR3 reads TGTGCCAGCAGCTCCGGACAGGGGAGAAGTCGATCACCCCTCCACTTT. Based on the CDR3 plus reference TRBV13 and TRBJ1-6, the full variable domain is AAGVIQSPRHLIKEKRETATLKCYPIPRHDTVYWYQQGPGQDPQFLISFYEKMQSDKGSIPDRFSAQQFSDYHSELNMSSLELGDSALYFCASSSGQGRSRSPLHFGNGTRLTVT.

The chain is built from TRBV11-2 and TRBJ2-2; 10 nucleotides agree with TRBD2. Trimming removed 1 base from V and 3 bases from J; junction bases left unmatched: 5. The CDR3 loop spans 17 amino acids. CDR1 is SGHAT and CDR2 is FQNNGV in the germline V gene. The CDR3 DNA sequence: TGTGCCAGCAGCTTAGCTAGGACTAGCGGTTACACCGGGGAGCTGTTTTTT. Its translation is CASSLARTSGYTGELFF.

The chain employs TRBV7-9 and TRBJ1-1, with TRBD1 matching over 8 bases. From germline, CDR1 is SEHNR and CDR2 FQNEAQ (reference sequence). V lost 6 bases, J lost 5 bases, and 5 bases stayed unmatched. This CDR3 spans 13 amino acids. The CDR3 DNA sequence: TGTGCCAGCAGAATAACAGGGGGGACTGAAGCTTTCTTT. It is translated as CASRITGGTEAFF.

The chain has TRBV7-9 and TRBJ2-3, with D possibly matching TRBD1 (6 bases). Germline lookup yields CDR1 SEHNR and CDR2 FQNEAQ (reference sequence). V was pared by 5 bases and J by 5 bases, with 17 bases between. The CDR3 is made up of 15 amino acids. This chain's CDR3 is CASSGEGTYRDTQYF. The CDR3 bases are TGTGCCAGCAGCGGGGAAGGGACATACCGAGATACGCAGTATTTT.

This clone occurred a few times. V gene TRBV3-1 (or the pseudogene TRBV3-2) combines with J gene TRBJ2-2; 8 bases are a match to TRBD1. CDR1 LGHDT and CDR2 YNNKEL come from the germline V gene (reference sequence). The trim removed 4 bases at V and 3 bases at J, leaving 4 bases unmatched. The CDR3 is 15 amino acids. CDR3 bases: TGTGCCAGCAGCCCGACAGGGGTGTACACCGGGGAGCTGTTTTTT. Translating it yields CASSPTGVYTGELFF.

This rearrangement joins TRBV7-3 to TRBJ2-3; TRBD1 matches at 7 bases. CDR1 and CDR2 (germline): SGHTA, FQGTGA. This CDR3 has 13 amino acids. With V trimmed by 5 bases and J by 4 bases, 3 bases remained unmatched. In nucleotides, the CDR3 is TGTGCCAGCAGCCAACAGGGGTCAGATACGCAGTATTTT. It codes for CASSQQGSDTQYF. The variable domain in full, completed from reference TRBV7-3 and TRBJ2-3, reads GAGVSQTPSNKVTEKGKYVELRCDPISGHTALYWYRQSLGQGPEFLIYFQGTGAADDSGLPNDRFFAVRPEGSVSTLKIQRTERGDSAVYLCASSQQGSDTQYFGPGTRLTVL.

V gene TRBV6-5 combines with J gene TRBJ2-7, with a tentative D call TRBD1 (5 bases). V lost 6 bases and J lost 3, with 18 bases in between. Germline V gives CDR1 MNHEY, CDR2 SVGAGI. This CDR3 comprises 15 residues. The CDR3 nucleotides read TGTGCCAGCAGGAAATCGGCTGGGGCCTACTACGAGCAGTACTTC. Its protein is CASRKSAGAYYEQYF.

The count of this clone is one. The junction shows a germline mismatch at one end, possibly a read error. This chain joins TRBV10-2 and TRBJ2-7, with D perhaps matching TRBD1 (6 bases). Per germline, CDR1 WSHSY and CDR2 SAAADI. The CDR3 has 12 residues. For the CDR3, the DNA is TGCGCCAGCAGTGAGTCGGGGGCCGACTCCCTCTTC. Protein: CASSESGADSLF.

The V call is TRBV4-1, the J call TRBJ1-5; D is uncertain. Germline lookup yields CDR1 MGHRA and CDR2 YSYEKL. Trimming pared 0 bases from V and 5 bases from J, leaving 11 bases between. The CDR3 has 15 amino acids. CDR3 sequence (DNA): TGCGCCAGCAGCCAAGAGTCGGAGAGAGATCAGCCCCAGCATTTT. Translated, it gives CASSQESERDQPQHF.

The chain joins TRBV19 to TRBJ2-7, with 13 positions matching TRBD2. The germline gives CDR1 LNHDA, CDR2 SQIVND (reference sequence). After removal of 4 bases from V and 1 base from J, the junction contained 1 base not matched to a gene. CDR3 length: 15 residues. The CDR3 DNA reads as TGTGCCAGTAGTACGGGACTAGCGGGATCCTACGAGCAGTACTTC. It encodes CASSTGLAGSYEQYF.

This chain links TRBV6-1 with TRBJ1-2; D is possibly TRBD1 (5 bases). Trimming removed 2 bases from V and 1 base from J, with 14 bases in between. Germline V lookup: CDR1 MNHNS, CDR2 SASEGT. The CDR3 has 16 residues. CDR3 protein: CASSELRTRVNYGYTF. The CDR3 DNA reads TGTGCCAGCAGTGAACTTCGGACCAGGGTTAACTATGGCTACACCTTC.

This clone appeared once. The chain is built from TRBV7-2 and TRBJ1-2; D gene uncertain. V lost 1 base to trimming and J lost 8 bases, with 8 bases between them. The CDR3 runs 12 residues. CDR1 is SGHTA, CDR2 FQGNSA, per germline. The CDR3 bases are TGTGCCAGCAGCTTAGTGGGAGGAGGCTACACCTTC. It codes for CASSLVGGGYTF.

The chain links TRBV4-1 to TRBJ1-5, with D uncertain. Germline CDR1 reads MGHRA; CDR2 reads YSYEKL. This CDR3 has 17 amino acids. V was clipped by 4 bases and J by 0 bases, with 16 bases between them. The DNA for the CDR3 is TGCGCCAGCAGCCGAGGCCCCCGGCGGGGTAGCAATCAGCCCCAGCATTTT. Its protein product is CASSRGPRRGSNQPQHF.

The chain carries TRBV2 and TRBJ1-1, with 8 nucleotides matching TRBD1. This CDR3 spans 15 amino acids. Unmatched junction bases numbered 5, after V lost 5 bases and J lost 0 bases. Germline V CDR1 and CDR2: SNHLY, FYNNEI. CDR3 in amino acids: CASSLQGVMNTEAFF. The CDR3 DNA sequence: TGTGCCAGCAGTTTACAGGGGGTTATGAACACTGAAGCTTTCTTT.

The CDR3 is CASSEMRGGPYNEQFF. CDR3 nucleotide sequence: TGTGCCAGCAGTGAAATGCGAGGGGGCCCATACAATGAGCAGTTCTTC. The chain links TRBV6-1 to TRBJ2-1, with TRBD1 matching over 7 bases. CDR3 size: 16 residues. V shed 2 bases, J shed 4 bases, and the junction held 8 bases outside the gene matches. Germline CDR1 reads MNHNS; CDR2 reads SASEGT.

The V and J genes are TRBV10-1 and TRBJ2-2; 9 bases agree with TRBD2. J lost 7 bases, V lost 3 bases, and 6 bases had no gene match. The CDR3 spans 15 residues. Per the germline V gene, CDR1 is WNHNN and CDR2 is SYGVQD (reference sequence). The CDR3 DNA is TGCGCCAGCAGTGATCTGGGACTAGCTGACGGGGAGCTGTTTTTT. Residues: CASSDLGLADGELFF.

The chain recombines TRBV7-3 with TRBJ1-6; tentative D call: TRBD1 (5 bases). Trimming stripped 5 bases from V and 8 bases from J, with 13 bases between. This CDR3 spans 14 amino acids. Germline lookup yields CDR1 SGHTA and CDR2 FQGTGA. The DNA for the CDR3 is TGTGCCAGCAGCACAACAGGACCGCATTCACCCCTCCACTTT. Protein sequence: CASSTTGPHSPLHF.

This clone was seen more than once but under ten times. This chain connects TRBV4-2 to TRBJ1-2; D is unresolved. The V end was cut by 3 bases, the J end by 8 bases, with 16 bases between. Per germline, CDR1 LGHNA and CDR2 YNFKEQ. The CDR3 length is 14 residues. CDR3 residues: CASSHGQAQMGYTF. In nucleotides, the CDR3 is TGTGCCAGCAGCCATGGGCAGGCCCAGATGGGCTACACCTTC.

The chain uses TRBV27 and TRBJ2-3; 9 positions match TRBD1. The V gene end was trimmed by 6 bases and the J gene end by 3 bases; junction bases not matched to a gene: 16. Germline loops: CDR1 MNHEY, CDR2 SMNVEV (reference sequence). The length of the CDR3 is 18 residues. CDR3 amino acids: CASSVPRTGTGQTDTQYF. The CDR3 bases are TGTGCCAGCAGCGTTCCCAGAACCGGGACAGGGCAAACAGATACGCAGTATTTT.

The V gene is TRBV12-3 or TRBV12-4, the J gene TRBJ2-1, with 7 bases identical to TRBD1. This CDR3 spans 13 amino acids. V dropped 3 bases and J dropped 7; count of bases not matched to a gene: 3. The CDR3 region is CASSFTGANEQFF. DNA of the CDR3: TGTGCCAGCAGTTTTACAGGGGCAAATGAGCAGTTCTTC.

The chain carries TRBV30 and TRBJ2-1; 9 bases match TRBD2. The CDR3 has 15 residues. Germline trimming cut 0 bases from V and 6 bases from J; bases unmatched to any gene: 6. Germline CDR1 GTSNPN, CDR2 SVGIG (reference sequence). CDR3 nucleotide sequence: TGTGCCTGGAGTGTGCGGGGGGGAGGTTCCAATGAGCAGTTCTTC. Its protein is CAWSVRGGGSNEQFF.

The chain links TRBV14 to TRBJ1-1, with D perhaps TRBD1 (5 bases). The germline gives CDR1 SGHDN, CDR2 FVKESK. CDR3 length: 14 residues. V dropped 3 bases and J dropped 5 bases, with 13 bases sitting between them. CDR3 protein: CASSHAGSRTEAFF. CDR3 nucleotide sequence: TGTGCCAGCAGCCACGCAGGGTCCCGAACTGAAGCTTTCTTT.

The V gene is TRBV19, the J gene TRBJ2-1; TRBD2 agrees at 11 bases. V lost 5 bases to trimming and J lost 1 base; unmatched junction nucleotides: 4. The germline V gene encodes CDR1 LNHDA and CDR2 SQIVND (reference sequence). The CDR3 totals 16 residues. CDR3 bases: TGTGCCAGTAGTCCAGGACTAGCGGGTTCCTACAATGAGCAGTTCTTC. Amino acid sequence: CASSPGLAGSYNEQFF.

This CDR3 reads CASSKHSGSNEQFF. The CDR3 DNA is TGTGCCAGCAGTAAGCATAGCGGGAGCAATGAGCAGTTCTTC. The genes are TRBV28 and TRBJ2-1; 9 positions agree with TRBD2. The CDR3 is 14 amino acids. Germline V gene data show CDR1 as MDHEN and CDR2 as SYDVKM. V was pared by 5 bases and J by 6 bases, with 5 bases of the junction left unmatched.

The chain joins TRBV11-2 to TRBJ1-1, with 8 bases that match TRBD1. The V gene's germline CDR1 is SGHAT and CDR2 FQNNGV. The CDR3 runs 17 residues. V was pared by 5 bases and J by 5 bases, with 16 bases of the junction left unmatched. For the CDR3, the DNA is TGTGCCAGCAGCCTCGAGGGCAGGGGGCGTATAAGGACTGAAGCTTTCTTT. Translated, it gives CASSLEGRGRIRTEAFF.